A single sample is the source of the 2 T cell receptor beta chains below, sequenced in a study of blood T cell repertoires in COVID-19. This table comes from immunoSEQ multiplex PCR, and its TCRdb copy is limited to in-frame clones, with some not included. The repertoire consists of nearly 200,000 clones, with approximately 84% occurring once and the leading ten covering roughly 5%. Material: peripheral blood. These receptors were taken from a woman in her 70s with active or convalescent COVID-19.

This chain links TRBV3-1 (or the pseudogene TRBV3-2) with TRBJ2-4, with 10 bases that match TRBD2. CDR3 length: 21 amino acids. Germline CDR1 and CDR2: LGHDT and YNNKEL (reference sequence). V gave up 1 base and J gave up 1 base; unmatched junction bases: 16. Written as DNA, the CDR3 is TGTGCCAGCAGCCAAGCGAGGTCAGCGGGAGGGCCGGAGGAGGCCAAAAACATTCAGTACTTC. This translates into CASSQARSAGGPEEAKNIQYF.

V is TRBV7-9 and J is TRBJ2-7; D is unresolved. Germline CDR1 is SEHNR and CDR2 is FQNEAQ (reference sequence). This CDR3 comprises 12 residues. V was shortened by 1 base and J by 3 bases, with 4 bases between the two germline ends. CDR3 bases: TGTGCCAGCAGCTTAGATCACTACGAGCAGTACTTC. Translation: CASSLDHYEQYF.